This TCR beta chain was sequenced for a study of a mutant IDH1 vaccine in newly diagnosed glioma. CDR3 size: 15 residues. The V gene end was trimmed by 4 bases and the J gene end by 0 bases; junction bases not matched to a gene: 3. Germline CDR1 is SGDLS and CDR2 is YYNGEE. As concerns this clone: Its specificity is unknown.

Data came from immunoSEQ multiplex PCR; TCRdb stores just in-frame clones and leaves some out. The table shows about 55,000 clones, with 75% to 90% occurring only once. Stated time point: week 23, last vaccination. The content of each vaccine dose was 300 ug of mutant IDH1 20-mer peptide, and topical imiquimod accompanied it. The chain employs TRBV9 and TRBJ1-1; 10 bases line up with TRBD1. This receptor was obtained from a man aged 35-49 years with glioma. Sample: PBMCs, taken from a glioma patient whose treatment included an IDH1 peptide vaccine. For the CDR3, the DNA is TGTGCCAGCAGCTCGGGACAGGGGATGAACACTGAAGCTTTCTTT. Its protein is CASSSGQGMNTEAFF. Using reference TRBV9 and TRBJ1-1 for the parts outside the CDR3, the full variable domain is DSGVTQTPKHLITATGQRVTLRCSPRSGDLSVYWYQQSLDQGLQFLIQYYNGEERAKGNILERFSAQQFPDLHSELNLSSLELGDSALYFCASSSGQGMNTEAFFGQGTRLTVV.